Described below is a single T cell receptor beta chain sequence and its context. What it binds is not known. This sample was taken from a study of CD8 T cells in ankylosing spondylitis. The CDR3 runs to 13 residues. CDR1 MDHEN and CDR2 SYDVKM come from the germline V gene. The V and J ends lost 6 bases and 3 bases respectively, with 12 bases between them. Study-wide results and limits: A TCR beta motif made of about 8 highly homologous variants seemed typical of ankylosing spondylitis blood. A CD8+ phenotype characterized the disease-linked clones, which were relatively rare in peripheral blood.

As the method for making TCR beta libraries, quantitative 5'-RACE with molecular barcodes was used. TCRdb reprocessed the 5' RACE reads with MiXCR, giving one entry per CDR3 protein. The sample lists 250,000 or so distinct CDR3 sequences; about 24% were seen once. The V call is TRBV28, the J call TRBJ2-7; D may be TRBD2 (5 bases). The sample taken for sequencing was blood, either unsorted or a sorted T cell fraction (not recorded which). The receptor comes from a male donor with ankylosing spondylitis or in good health (not recorded which). The CDR3, as DNA: TGTGCCAGCAGGGAGGCTTTTCGCTACGAGCAGTACTTC. It codes for CASREAFRYEQYF.